Listed below are T cell receptor beta chains from one sample, sequenced in a study of cytomegalovirus exposure and HLA in healthy donors. Produced via immunoSEQ multiplex PCR; TCRdb's table is partial and in-frame only. The profile shows 130,000 to 150,000 clones, 75% to 90% of them singletons. The sample was PBMCs. The receptor source for this set is a woman in her 30s in good health and CMV-seronegative. Each CDR3 is given with its conserved first and last residue. A D gene is named only where the DNA matches it firmly. Rows give clone size only sometimes, using once, few, many, or a class for an expanded clone.

d_gene	abundance	v_gene	j_gene	CDR3aa	CDR3nt
-	few	TRBV7-3	TRBJ2-5	CASSPTGWVQETQYF	TGTGCCAGCAGCCCAACGGGGTGGGTCCAAGAGACCCAGTACTTC
-	once	TRBV5-4	TRBJ2-5	CASSSNRPRGETQYF	TGTGCCAGCAGCTCGAATAGGCCCCGGGGGGAGACCCAGTACTTC
TRBD1	-	TRBV7-9	TRBJ1-6	CASSLLVTGGHSPLHF	TGTGCCAGCAGCCTCCTTGTAACAGGGGGCCATTCACCCCTCCACTTT
-	-	TRBV6-5	TRBJ1-4	CASSNRGGGNEKLFF	TGTGCCAGCAGCAACCGAGGGGGGGGTAATGAAAAACTGTTTTTT
-	-	TRBV15	TRBJ1-1	CATSRWGLNTEAFF	TGTGCCACCAGCAGATGGGGGCTGAACACTGAAGCTTTCTTT
TRBD1	-	TRBV9	TRBJ1-2	CASSVDGTGIRYGYTF	TGTGCCAGCAGCGTAGACGGGACAGGGATCCGGTATGGCTACACCTTC
TRBD1	-	TRBV25-1	TRBJ1-4	CASRDNSGTGREKLFF	TGTGCCAGCAGGGATAATTCCGGGACAGGGCGAGAAAAACTGTTTTTT
TRBD1	-	TRBV28	TRBJ1-3	CASSFFGNRGGNTIYF	TGTGCCAGCAGTTTCTTCGGGAACAGGGGCGGAAACACCATATATTTT
TRBD1	-	TRBV18	TRBJ1-1	CASSPPPRDRNTEAFF	TGTGCCAGTTCACCGCCTCCCCGGGACAGGAACACTGAAGCTTTCTTT
-	-	TRBV14	TRBJ1-1	CASSQVRPEMNTEAFF	TGTGCCAGCAGCCAAGTACGGCCGGAGATGAACACTGAAGCTTTCTTT
-	-	TRBV15	TRBJ1-2	CATSRDGAEVLYGYTF	TGTGCCACCAGCAGAGATGGGGCAGAGGTACTCTATGGCTACACCTTC
TRBD2	-	TRBV4-3	TRBJ2-7	CASSQVAGTSLGEQYF	TGCGCCAGCAGCCAAGTAGCGGGGACCTCCCTTGGGGAGCAGTACTTC
-	-	TRBV7-2	TRBJ1-5	CASSSGDQPQHF	TGTGCCAGCAGCTCGGGGGATCAGCCCCAGCATTTT
TRBD2	-	TRBV6-4	TRBJ2-1	CASSASGGSYNEQFF	TGTGCCAGCAGTGCTAGCGGGGGCTCCTACAATGAGCAGTTCTTC
TRBD1	-	TRBV7-2	TRBJ2-7	CASSLTLPGQGAGEQYF	TGTGCCAGCAGCTTAACGCTCCCGGGACAGGGCGCTGGCGAGCAGTACTTC
-	once	TRBV5-1	TRBJ2-5	CASSLRQGVEETQYF	TGCGCCAGCAGCTTGCGGCAGGGCGTAGAAGAGACCCAGTACTTC
-	-	TRBV5-1	TRBJ1-2	CASSLSGEDYGYTF	TGCGCCAGCAGCTTGTCGGGGGAAGACTATGGCTACACCTTC
TRBD1	-	TRBV25-1	TRBJ2-3	CASSLRQGAATDTQYF	TGTGCCAGCAGTCTCAGACAGGGGGCAGCAACAGATACGCAGTATTTT
TRBD2	-	TRBV5-6	TRBJ2-3	CASSSLAGGRRTQYF	TGTGCCAGCAGCTCTCTAGCGGGAGGTAGGAGGACGCAGTATTTT
TRBD2	-	TRBV5-5	TRBJ2-1	CASSSGTKQFF	TGTGCCAGCAGCTCCGGGACTAAGCAGTTCTTC
TRBD2	few	TRBV5-1	TRBJ2-5	CASSLLGTSGRKETQYF	TGCGCCAGCAGCCTTCTCGGGACTAGCGGTCGGAAAGAGACCCAGTACTTC
TRBD1	-	TRBV7-9	TRBJ2-1	CASSRGQGAYNEQFF	TGTGCCAGCAGCCGAGGACAGGGGGCCTACAATGAGCAGTTCTTC
TRBD1	-	TRBV28	TRBJ2-2	CAGGTGGTGELFF	TGTGCCGGAGGGACAGGCGGGACCGGGGAGCTGTTTTTT
TRBD1	-	TRBV6-1	TRBJ1-1	CASNDRGLTEAFF	TGTGCCAGCAACGACAGGGGTCTTACTGAAGCTTTCTTT
-	-	TRBV7-9	TRBJ2-7	CASTLMAYEQYF	TGTGCCAGCACCCTGATGGCATACGAGCAGTACTTC
-	-	TRBV7-9	TRBJ1-1	CASSQRTTVLDNTEAFF	TGTGCCAGCAGTCAGAGGACAACTGTACTGGATAACACTGAAGCTTTCTTT
TRBD2	-	TRBV18	TRBJ2-1	CASSLLAGVKNEQFF	TGTGCCAGCTCATTGCTGGCGGGAGTAAAGAATGAGCAGTTCTTC
-	-	TRBV5-8	TRBJ1-6	CASSTRVRTYNSPLHF	TGTGCCAGCAGCACCCGGGTCCGGACCTATAATTCACCCCTCCACTTT
-	-	TRBV7-8	TRBJ1-2	CASSLDQGLYGYTF	TGTGCCAGCAGCTTAGATCAGGGCCTCTATGGCTACACCTTC
-	-	TRBV9	TRBJ2-3	CASSVASRADTQYF	TGTGCCAGCAGCGTAGCTAGTCGGGCAGATACGCAGTATTTT
TRBD1	-	TRBV19	TRBJ2-3	CASMRDSNPDTQYF	TGTGCCAGTATGAGGGACAGCAATCCCGATACGCAGTATTTT
-	-	TRBV15	TRBJ1-2	CATSRDTYGVNYGYTF	TGTGCCACCAGCAGAGACACTTATGGAGTCAACTATGGCTACACCTTC
-	-	TRBV2	TRBJ2-1	CAISDGGGYNEQFF	TGTGCCATCTCGGACGGTGGAGGGTACAATGAGCAGTTCTTC
-	-	TRBV2	TRBJ1-3	CASNSPGQGNTIYF	TGTGCCAGCAATTCTCCGGGACAAGGAAACACCATATATTTT
TRBD2	-	TRBV27	TRBJ2-1	CASKMGFREAPSDEQFF	TGTGCCAGCAAAATGGGGTTTCGGGAGGCCCCCTCGGATGAGCAGTTCTTC
-	-	TRBV30	TRBJ2-4	CAWSVHLRPGDIQYF	TGTGCCTGGAGTGTACATTTGAGGCCCGGGGACATTCAGTACTTC